These 18 T cell receptor beta chains were sequenced from one sample in a study of T cells in Graves' hyperthyroidism and ophthalmopathy. TCR beta CDR3 region amplification was performed from RNA transcripts. TCR CDR3 underwent first-round RT-PCR with the HTBI primer set. TCRdb re-derived calls from the multiplex PCR reads in MiXCR, one entry per CDR3 protein. In the table there are about 510,000 distinct CDR3 sequences, 14% of which are singletons. Sample: blood. These receptors all stem from a woman in her thirties or forties with Graves' hyperthyroidism.

In this sample, this clonotype turned up a few times. A read error may be the cause here, since a much bigger clone is one base away. The rearrangement links TRBV11-2 to TRBJ2-3; 8 bases line up with TRBD1. This CDR3 spans 16 amino acids. V gave up 5 bases and J gave up 2 bases; unmatched junction bases: 9. Germline CDR1 is SGHAT and CDR2 is FQNNGV. This chain's CDR3 is CASSLIGTGATDTQYF. The DNA for the CDR3 is TGTGCCAGCAGCCTGATCGGGACAGGTGCCACAGATACGCAGTATTTT.

The rearrangement joins TRBV4-1 to TRBJ1-2, with TRBD1 as a possible D gene (5 bases). The germline V gene has CDR1 MGHRA and CDR2 YSYEKL. There are 17 residues in the CDR3. V was trimmed by 0 bases and J by 8 bases, leaving 22 bases between them. CDR3 DNA sequence: TGCGCCAGCAGCCAAGATCAAGCAGCCCGAATTAGGGGCGGCTACACCTTC. This codes for CASSQDQAARIRGGYTF.

The chain links TRBV19 to TRBJ2-3; D might be TRBD2 (6 bases). V was shortened by 5 bases and J by 6 bases, with 12 bases between the two germline ends. Per the germline V gene, CDR1 is LNHDA and CDR2 is SQIVND (reference sequence). The length of the CDR3 is 13 residues. CDR3 coding DNA: TGTGCCAGTAGTCAACTTCGGGGGGATACGCAGTATTTT. As protein: CASSQLRGDTQYF. Supplemented by reference TRBV19 and TRBJ2-3, the full variable domain reads DGGITQSPKYLFRKEGQNVTLSCEQNLNHDAMYWYRQDPGQGLRLIYYSQIVNDFQKGDIAEGYSVSREKKESFPLTVTSAQKNPTAFYLCASSQLRGDTQYFGPGTRLTVL.

The rearrangement links TRBV13 to TRBJ2-2; D unclear. V was pared by 0 bases and J by 7 bases, with 6 bases between. Germline loops: CDR1 PRHDT, CDR2 FYEKMQ (reference sequence). The CDR3 extends over 13 amino acids. The DNA of the CDR3 is TGTGCCAGCAGCTTAGGAGGCATCGGGGAGCTGTTTTTT. This codes for CASSLGGIGELFF.

Points on this clonotype: Given a much more abundant clone one base away, this may be a read error. The CDR3 DNA reads as TGCGCCAGCAGCTTGGCAGGGGCGGCAGATACGCAGCATTTT. Its translation is CASSLAGAADTQHF. The rearrangement uses TRBV5-1 and TRBJ2-3; tentatively, D is TRBD1 (6 bases). The J call is doubtful: the DNA matches TRBJ1-5 better. This CDR3 comprises 14 residues. Germline-derived CDR1 and CDR2 are SGHRS and YFSETQ.

The chain combines TRBV6-1 with TRBJ2-5; TRBD2 agrees at 16 bases. CDR3 size: 16 residues. Germline V gene sequence: CDR1 MNHNS, CDR2 SASEGT. V lost 3 bases and J lost 9; bases outside the gene matches: 7. CDR3 amino acids: CASSDASGLAGGAQYF. Written as DNA, the CDR3 is TGTGCCAGCAGTGACGCCTCGGGACTAGCGGGGGGGGCCCAGTACTTC.

This clonotype was detected only a few times. V is TRBV11-2 and J is TRBJ1-2; D may be TRBD1 (6 bases). Germline CDR1 is SGHAT and CDR2 is FQNNGV. CDR3 length: 16 amino acids. Trimming shortened V by 5 bases and J by 1 base, and 17 bases separated the two germline ends. The CDR3 here is CASSPQGSAINYGYTF. CDR3 in DNA: TGTGCCAGCAGCCCCCAGGGGAGTGCTATTAACTATGGCTACACCTTC.

This clonotype was found many times. The rearrangement uses TRBV15 and TRBJ2-7, with 12 bases matching TRBD2. The J segment lost 5 bases and the V segment lost 0 bases, leaving 8 bases of the junction unmatched. CDR1 is LNHNV and CDR2 is YYDKDF in the germline V gene (reference sequence). The CDR3 has 17 residues. This chain's CDR3 is CATSREVWASGRDEQYF. The DNA for the CDR3 is TGTGCCACCAGCAGAGAGGTTTGGGCTAGCGGGAGGGACGAGCAGTACTTC.

This clonotype has ten or more counts. The chain couples TRBV10-3 to TRBJ2-7, with 8 positions matching TRBD1. V shed 3 bases, J shed 2 bases, and the junction held 6 bases outside the gene matches. The germline V gene encodes CDR1 ENHRY and CDR2 SYGVKD. The CDR3 length is 15 residues. The CDR3, as DNA: TGTGCCATCAGTGACGGACAGGGTCGTCCCTACGAGCAGTACTTC. Residues: CAISDGQGRPYEQYF.

This clonotype occurred a few times. This chain uses TRBV19 with TRBJ2-7; 10 nucleotides match TRBD1. The germline V gene has CDR1 LNHDA and CDR2 SQIVND (reference sequence). The CDR3 is made up of 15 amino acids. V was pared by 5 bases and J by 3 bases, with 7 bases of the junction left unmatched. CDR3 sequence reads: CASSWGRDRGYEQYF. The CDR3 DNA is TGTGCCAGTAGTTGGGGCCGGGACAGGGGCTACGAGCAGTACTTC. Filled out from reference TRBV19 and TRBJ2-7, the complete variable domain reads DGGITQSPKYLFRKEGQNVTLSCEQNLNHDAMYWYRQDPGQGLRLIYYSQIVNDFQKGDIAEGYSVSREKKESFPLTVTSAQKNPTAFYLCASSWGRDRGYEQYFGPGTRLTVT.

This clonotype was counted many times. V is TRBV7-6 and J is TRBJ2-7; a weak D match, TRBD1 (9 bases). The CDR3 runs to 18 residues. The germline V gene has CDR1 SGHVS and CDR2 FNYEAQ. V dropped 3 bases and J dropped 0 bases, with 21 bases sitting between them. The CDR3 DNA is TGTGCCAGCAGCTTCGGGACAGGGATAGCGGGAAGCTCCTACGAGCAGTACTTC. Protein sequence: CASSFGTGIAGSSYEQYF.

This clonotype was seen more than once but under ten times. This CDR3 reads CSARARDIAISRDNQPQHF. DNA of the CDR3: TGCAGTGCTAGAGCCAGAGATATAGCAATCAGCCGGGACAATCAGCCCCAGCATTTT. The genes are TRBV20-1 and TRBJ1-5; the D is unclear. CDR1 is DFQATT and CDR2 is SNEGSKA in the germline V gene (reference sequence). This CDR3 has 19 amino acids. Trimming took 1 base from V and 3 from J, leaving 25 bases between them.

Ten or more counts support this clonotype. V usage is TRBV11-3 and J usage is TRBJ2-7, with D tentatively TRBD1 (6 bases). CDR3 length: 13 residues. Germline values: CDR1 SGHNT, CDR2 YENEEA. Trimming pared 4 bases from V and 9 bases from J, leaving 16 bases between. Here the CDR3 DNA reads TGTGCCAGCAGCTCCACAGGGACCCTCGGGCAGTACTTC. It encodes CASSSTGTLGQYF.

Ten or more counts support this clonotype. V usage is TRBV2 and J usage is TRBJ2-1, with 10 bases fitting TRBD2. The germline V gene has CDR1 SNHLY and CDR2 FYNNEI. The CDR3 is made up of 15 amino acids. With 10 bases clipped from V and 6 bases from J, the junction kept 12 bases outside the gene matches. In DNA form, the CDR3 reads TGTGCCAACTCAGCCATAGCGGGAGGATTCAATGAGCAGTTCTTC. Its protein is CANSAIAGGFNEQFF.

The chain uses TRBV20-1 and TRBJ2-5, with D uncertain. Deletions cut 7 bases from V and 1 base from J, with 25 bases between. CDR1 and CDR2 (germline): DFQATT, SNEGSKA (reference sequence). The CDR3 contains 17 residues. CDR3 in amino acids: CSVSSFTAYNLQETQYF. For the CDR3, the DNA is TGCAGTGTATCCTCCTTCACAGCGTATAATCTCCAAGAGACCCAGTACTTC.

The chain couples TRBV20-1 to TRBJ2-7; D unclear. This CDR3 spans 10 amino acids. Germline assignment: CDR1 DFQATT and CDR2 SNEGSKA (reference sequence). V was pared by 5 bases and J by 3 bases, with 5 bases between. The DNA of the CDR3 is TGCAGTGCTTTCAACTACGAGCAGTACTTC. The encoded protein is CSAFNYEQYF.

In its sample, this clonotype was seen many times. The V gene is TRBV13, the J gene TRBJ2-7; TRBD2 might be the D (5 bases). This CDR3 has 14 amino acids. Deletions cut 1 base from V and 2 bases from J, with 9 bases between. Germline V lookup: CDR1 PRHDT, CDR2 FYEKMQ (reference sequence). The CDR3 loop is CASSLERETYEQYF. The CDR3 DNA reads as TGTGCCAGCAGCTTAGAAAGGGAGACCTACGAGCAGTACTTC.

The V call is TRBV4-1, the J call TRBJ2-7; D is possibly TRBD2 (5 bases). V was shortened by 0 bases and J by 3 bases, with 15 bases between the two germline ends. Per the germline V gene, CDR1 is MGHRA and CDR2 is YSYEKL. This CDR3 is built from 16 residues. The CDR3 spells CASSQESRTWGYEQYF. CDR3 nucleotide sequence: TGCGCCAGCAGCCAAGAGTCTAGGACTTGGGGCTACGAGCAGTACTTC.